This T cell receptor beta chain was sequenced during a study of T-cell memory formation after mild COVID-19. Findings of the study overall: Certain responding clones were present in pre-infection memory, suggesting participation of cross-reactive memory.

TCRdb reprocessed the 5' RACE reads with MiXCR, giving one entry per CDR3 protein. The sample lists 190,000 or so distinct CDR3 sequences, roughly 27% occurring once. Regarding this clonotype: Its cognate antigen is unknown.

Input material: PBMCs or a T cell subset sorted from them (not recorded which). This receptor was taken from an adult woman who had mild COVID-19 (a few samples of this study predate the infection). Cell type and time point are not known.

Here the CDR3 DNA reads TGTGCCAGCAGCAAGCAGCCAGGGGGCGCAAGGGATACGCAGTATTTT. This sequence encodes CASSKQPGGARDTQYF. The rearrangement joins TRBV3-1 to TRBJ2-3, with TRBD1 matching over 8 bases. V was clipped by 5 bases and J by 6 bases; unmatched bases: 13. The germline gives CDR1 LGHDT, CDR2 YNNKEL (reference sequence). CDR3 length: 16 residues.